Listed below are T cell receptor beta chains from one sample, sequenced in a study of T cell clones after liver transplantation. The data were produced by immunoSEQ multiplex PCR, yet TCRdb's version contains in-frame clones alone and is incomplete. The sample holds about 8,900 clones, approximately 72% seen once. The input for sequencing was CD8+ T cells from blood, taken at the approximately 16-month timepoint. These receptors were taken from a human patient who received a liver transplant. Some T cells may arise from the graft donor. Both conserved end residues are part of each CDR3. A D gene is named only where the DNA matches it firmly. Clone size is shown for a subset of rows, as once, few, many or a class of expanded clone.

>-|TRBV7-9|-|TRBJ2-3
TGTGCCAGCAGCTTACTAGCCGGCACAGATACGCAGTATTTT
CASSLLAGTDTQYF
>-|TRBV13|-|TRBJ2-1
TGTGCCAGCACCTATGGAAAAGGGGGCAATGAGCAGTTCTTC
CASTYGKGGNEQFF
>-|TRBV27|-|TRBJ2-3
TGTGCCAGCAGTTTATCCTTTCCAGATACGCAGTATTTT
CASSLSFPDTQYF
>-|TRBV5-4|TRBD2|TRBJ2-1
TGTGCCAGCAGCTTGGGTAACCTCGGACTAGCGGGAGCCAATGAGCAGTTCTTC
CASSLGNLGLAGANEQFF
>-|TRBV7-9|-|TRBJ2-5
TGTGCCAGCAGCTTAGCGGGAGAGACCCAGTACTTC
CASSLAGETQYF
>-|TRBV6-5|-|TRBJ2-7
TGTGCCAGCACCAGTATGGGACAGCAGTACTTC
CASTSMGQQYF
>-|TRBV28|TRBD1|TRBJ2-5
TGTGCCAGCAGCGGTCCCGGGACAGGGGGCGGTGAGACCCAGTACTTC
CASSGPGTGGGETQYF
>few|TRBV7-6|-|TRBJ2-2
TGTGCCAGCAGCTTAGAGGGGAACACCGGGGAGCTGTTTTTT
CASSLEGNTGELFF
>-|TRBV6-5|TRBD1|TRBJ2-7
TGTGCCAGCAGAGGACAGGCGAGCTCCTACGAGCAGTACTTC
CASRGQASSYEQYF
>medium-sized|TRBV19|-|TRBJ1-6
TGTGCCAGTAGTATCTTGGTTACGGACAATAATTCACCCCTCCACTTT
CASSILVTDNNSPLHF
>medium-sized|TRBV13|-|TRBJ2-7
TGTGCCAGCAGCTCCCATTCCTACGAGCAGTACTTC
CASSSHSYEQYF
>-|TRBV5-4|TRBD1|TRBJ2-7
TGTGCCAGCAGATCGGGACAGGGTGTCGACGAGCAGTACTTC
CASRSGQGVDEQYF
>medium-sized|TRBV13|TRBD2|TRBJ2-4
TGTGCCAGCAGCTTAGACTCTAGCGGCATTCAGTACTTC
CASSLDSSGIQYF
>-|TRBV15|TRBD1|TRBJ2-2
TGTGCCACCAGCAGAAAGACAGGGGCGGTCACCGGGGAGCTGTTTTTT
CATSRKTGAVTGELFF
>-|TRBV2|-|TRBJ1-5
TGTGCCAGCAGTGGGGGGGCAGGGAATCAGCCCCAGCATTTT
CASSGGAGNQPQHF
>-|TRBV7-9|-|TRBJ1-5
TGTGCCAGCAGCGCGGGGTCAGGGATCAGCCCCCAGCATTTT
CASSAGSGISPQHF
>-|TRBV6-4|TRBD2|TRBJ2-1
TGTGCCAGCAGTAGACTAGCGGGGGAGGGGAATGAGCAGTTCTTC
CASSRLAGEGNEQFF
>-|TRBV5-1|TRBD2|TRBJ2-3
TGCGCCAGCAGCTTATGGGAGACTAGCGCGCCAGATACGCAGTATTTT
CASSLWETSAPDTQYF
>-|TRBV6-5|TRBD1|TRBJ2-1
TGTGCCAGCAGTTGGGGACAGGGGAGCTCCTACAATGAGCAGTTCTTC
CASSWGQGSSYNEQFF
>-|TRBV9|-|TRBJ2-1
TGTGCCAGCAGCGTAGAGGCAGCCTCCTACAATGAGCAGTTCTTC
CASSVEAASYNEQFF
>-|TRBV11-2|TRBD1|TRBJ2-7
TGTGCCAGCAGCTTAGGAGGGGGCGAGGGCTACGAGCAGTACTTC
CASSLGGGEGYEQYF
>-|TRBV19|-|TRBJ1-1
TGTGCCACTCGTCTCGGGAACACTGAAGCTTTCTTT
CATRLGNTEAFF
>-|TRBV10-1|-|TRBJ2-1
TGCGCCAGCAGTGAGTGGGAGGAAGGTGAGCAGTTCTTC
CASSEWEEGEQFF
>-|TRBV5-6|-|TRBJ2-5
TGTGCCAGCAGCGCGGACAATACTCAAGAGACCCAGTACTTC
CASSADNTQETQYF
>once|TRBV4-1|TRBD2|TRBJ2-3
TGCGCCAGCAGCCAAGATTTCGCTAGCGGTCCCGCAGATACGCAGTATTTT
CASSQDFASGPADTQYF
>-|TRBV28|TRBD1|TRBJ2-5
TGTGTCAGCCGGGGGACAGGGGGGCTCGTAGAGACCCAGTACTTC
CVSRGTGGLVETQYF
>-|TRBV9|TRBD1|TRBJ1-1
TGTGCCAGCAGCGTAGAGGGGGACAGGGCTTTTGGAGCTTTCTTT
CASSVEGDRAFGAFF
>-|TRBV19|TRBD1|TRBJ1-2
TGTGCCAGTAGTAGGGAGGCCCGGGACAGGGGGCGAAACTATGGCTACACCTTC
CASSREARDRGRNYGYTF
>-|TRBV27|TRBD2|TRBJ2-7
TGTGCCAGCAGTTTATCGACTAGCAGCTCCTACGAGCAGTACTTC
CASSLSTSSSYEQYF
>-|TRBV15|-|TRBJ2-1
TGTGCCACCAGCAGAGCCCCAGAGCCCTACAATGAGCAGTTCTTC
CATSRAPEPYNEQFF
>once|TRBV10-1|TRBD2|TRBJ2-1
TGCGCCAGCAGTGGGGAGACTAGCGGGAGCGACAATGAGCAGTTCTTC
CASSGETSGSDNEQFF
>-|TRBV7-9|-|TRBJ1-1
TGTGCCAGCAGCTTTACGGTTAGGGGCGGAAACACTGAAGCTTTCTTT
CASSFTVRGGNTEAFF
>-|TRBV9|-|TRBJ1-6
TGTGCCAGCAGCGTGAGGTTGGGTTCACCCCTCCACTTT
CASSVRLGSPLHF
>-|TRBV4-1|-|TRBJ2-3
TGCGCCACCTTGGGAACAGATACGCAGTATTTT
CATLGTDTQYF
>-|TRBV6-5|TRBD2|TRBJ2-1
TGTGCCAGCAGTTACACCTGGCGGGAGATTGAGCAGTTCTTC
CASSYTWREIEQFF
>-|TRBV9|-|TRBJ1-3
TGTGCCAGCAGCGTTACAGGGTTTGGAAACACCATATATTTT
CASSVTGFGNTIYF
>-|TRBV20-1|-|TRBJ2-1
TGCAGTGCTAGAGATCGGTATGAGCAGTTCTTC
CSARDRYEQFF
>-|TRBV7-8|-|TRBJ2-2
TGTGCCAGCAGCTTAGCCGCGGGCCAGAGGTGGACCGGGGAGCTGTTTTTT
CASSLAAGQRWTGELFF
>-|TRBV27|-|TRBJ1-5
TGTGCCAGCAGTTTGGTCCGTTCTAGCAATCAGCCCCAGCATTTT
CASSLVRSSNQPQHF
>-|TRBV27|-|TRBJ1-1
TGTGCCAGCTCAAGAGGTAACTTGGCAGGTCAAGCTTTCTTT
CASSRGNLAGQAFF
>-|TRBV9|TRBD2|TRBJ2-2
TGTGCCAGCAGCCCCTCTGGGCGGGAGTCGTCCGGGGAGCTGTTTTTT
CASSPSGRESSGELFF
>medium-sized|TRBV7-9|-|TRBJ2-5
TGTGCCAGCAGCTTTTTGATAGGTCAGGAGGAGACCCAGTACTTC
CASSFLIGQEETQYF
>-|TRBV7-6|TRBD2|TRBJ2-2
TGTGCCAGCAGGCGGCGGGGGGATTCCACCGGGGAGCTGTTTTTT
CASRRRGDSTGELFF
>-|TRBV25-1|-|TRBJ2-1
TGTGCCAGCAGTCAAGACAGCTACAATGAGCAGTTCTTC
CASSQDSYNEQFF
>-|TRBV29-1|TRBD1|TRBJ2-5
TGCAGCGTTACACCGACAGGGGTTGGAGAGACCCAGTACTTC
CSVTPTGVGETQYF
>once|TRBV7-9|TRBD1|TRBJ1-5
TGTGCCAGCAGCTCCGAGACGACAGGGAGTCAGCCCCAGCATTTT
CASSSETTGSQPQHF
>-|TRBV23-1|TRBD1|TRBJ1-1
TGCGCCAGCAGTACTCGAAGGACAGGAGGGACTGAAGCTTTCTTT
CASSTRRTGGTEAFF
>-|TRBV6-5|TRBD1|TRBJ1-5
TGTGCCAGCAGTTACGCAGGGGGGAATCAGCCCCAGCATTTT
CASSYAGGNQPQHF
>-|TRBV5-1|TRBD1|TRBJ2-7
TGCGCCAGCAGCCTGGAGGGACAGGGGAACGACGAGCAGTACTTC
CASSLEGQGNDEQYF
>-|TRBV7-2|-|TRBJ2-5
TGTGCCAGCGGTAGCCCGGCGGAGACCCAGTACTTC
CASGSPAETQYF
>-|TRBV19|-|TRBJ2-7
TGTGCCAGTAGTATAGACCCGGGGACGACCTACGAGCAGTACTTC
CASSIDPGTTYEQYF
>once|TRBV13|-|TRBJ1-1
TGTGCCAGCAGCTACACCACAGGGCAGGGTGAAGCTTTCTTT
CASSYTTGQGEAFF
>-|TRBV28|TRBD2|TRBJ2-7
TGTGCCAGCAAACCTCTAGCGGGGTCAACCTACGAGCAGTACTTC
CASKPLAGSTYEQYF
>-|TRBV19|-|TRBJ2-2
TGTGCCAGTAGTATGGGGCAGGGCCCGAACACCGGGGAGCTGTTTTTT
CASSMGQGPNTGELFF